The source of this T cell receptor (beta chain) is a study of OX40 agonist ivuxolimab in advanced cancers. This clone turned up a few times. Its antigen is currently unknown. Patients were ruled out by autoimmune disease history or systemic immunosuppression. Overall study results and limits: Undetermined was the antigen specificity of the expanded peripheral T cells. Relatively little clonal expansion, among the lowest observed, appeared in partial responders at 0.1-3.0 mg/kg.

V was pared by 6 bases and J by 5 bases, with 14 bases between. This CDR3 has 12 residues. Looked up from germline, CDR1 is SQVTM and CDR2 is ANQGSEA. Assay used: immunoSEQ multiplex PCR; TCRdb lists only in-frame clones, some missing. The sample yields more than 60,000 clones, about 81% seen once. This chain links TRBV29-1 with TRBJ2-7, with a possible D match to TRBD2 (7 bases). The source was CD4+ or CD8+ T cells sorted from blood, collected in a trial of the OX40 agonist ivuxolimab. The source is an adult with an advanced solid tumor such as melanoma, head and neck, liver or kidney cancer. DNA of the CDR3: TGCAGCGTCGGACGGGGGGCGAACGAGCAGTACTTC. Translating it yields CSVGRGANEQYF.